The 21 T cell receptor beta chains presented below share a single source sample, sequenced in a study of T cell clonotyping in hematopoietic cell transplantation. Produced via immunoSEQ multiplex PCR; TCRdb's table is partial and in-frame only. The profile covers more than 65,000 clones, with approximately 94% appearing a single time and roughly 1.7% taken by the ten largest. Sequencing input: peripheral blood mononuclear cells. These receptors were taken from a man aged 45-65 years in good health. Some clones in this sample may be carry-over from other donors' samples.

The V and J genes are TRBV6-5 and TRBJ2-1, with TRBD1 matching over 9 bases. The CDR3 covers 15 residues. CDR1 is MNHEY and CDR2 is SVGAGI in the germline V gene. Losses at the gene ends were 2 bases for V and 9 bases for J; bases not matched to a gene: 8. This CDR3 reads CASSYVGGQGSEQFF. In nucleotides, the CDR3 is TGTGCCAGCAGTTACGTCGGGGGACAGGGAAGTGAGCAGTTCTTC.

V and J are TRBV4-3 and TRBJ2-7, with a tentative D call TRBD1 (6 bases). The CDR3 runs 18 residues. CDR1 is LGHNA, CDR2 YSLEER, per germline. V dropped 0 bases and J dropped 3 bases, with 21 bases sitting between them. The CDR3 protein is CASSQDVPTGEVHYEQYF. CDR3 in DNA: TGCGCCAGCAGCCAAGACGTCCCGACAGGTGAGGTGCACTACGAGCAGTACTTC.

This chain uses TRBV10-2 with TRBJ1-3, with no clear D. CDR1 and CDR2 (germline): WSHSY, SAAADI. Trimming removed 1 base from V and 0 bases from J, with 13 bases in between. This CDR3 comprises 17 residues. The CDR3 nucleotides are TGCGCCAGCAGTGAGTATGGACGGACGCCCTCTGGAAACACCATATATTTT. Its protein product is CASSEYGRTPSGNTIYF.

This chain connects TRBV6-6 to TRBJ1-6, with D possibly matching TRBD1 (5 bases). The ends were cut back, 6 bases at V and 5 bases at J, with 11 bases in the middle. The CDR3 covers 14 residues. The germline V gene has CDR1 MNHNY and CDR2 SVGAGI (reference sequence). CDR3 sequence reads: CASRGDSDNSPLHF. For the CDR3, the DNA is TGTGCCAGCAGGGGGGATTCGGATAATTCACCCCTCCACTTT.

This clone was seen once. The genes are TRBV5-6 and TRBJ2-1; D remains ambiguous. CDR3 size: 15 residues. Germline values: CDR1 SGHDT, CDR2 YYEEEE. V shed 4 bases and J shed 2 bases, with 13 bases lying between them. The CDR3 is CASSLAHGPYNEQFF. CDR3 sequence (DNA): TGTGCCAGCAGCCTGGCGCATGGACCCTACAATGAGCAGTTCTTC.

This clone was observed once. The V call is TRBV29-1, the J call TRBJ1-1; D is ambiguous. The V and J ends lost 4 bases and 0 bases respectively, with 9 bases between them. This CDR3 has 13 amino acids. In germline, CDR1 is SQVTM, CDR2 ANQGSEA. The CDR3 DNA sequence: TGCAGCGTTGCTTCCCGTCTGAACACTGAAGCTTTCTTT. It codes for CSVASRLNTEAFF.

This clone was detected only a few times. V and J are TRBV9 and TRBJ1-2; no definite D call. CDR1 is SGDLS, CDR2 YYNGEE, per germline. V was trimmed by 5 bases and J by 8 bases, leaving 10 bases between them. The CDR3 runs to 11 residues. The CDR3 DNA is TGTGCCAGCAGGGGGTCCGGCGGCTACACCTTC. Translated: CASRGSGGYTF.

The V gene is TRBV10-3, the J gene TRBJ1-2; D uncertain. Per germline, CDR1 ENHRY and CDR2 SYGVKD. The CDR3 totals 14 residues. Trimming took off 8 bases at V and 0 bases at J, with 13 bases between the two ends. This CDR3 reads CAISGKASNYGYTF. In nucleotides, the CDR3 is TGTGCCATCTCTGGCAAGGCGTCTAACTATGGCTACACCTTC.

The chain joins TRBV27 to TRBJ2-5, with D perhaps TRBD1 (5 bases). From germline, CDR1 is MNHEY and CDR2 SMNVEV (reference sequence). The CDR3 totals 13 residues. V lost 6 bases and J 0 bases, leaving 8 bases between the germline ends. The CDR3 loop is CASSPRDQETQYF. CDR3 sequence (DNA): TGTGCCAGCAGCCCCAGGGACCAAGAGACCCAGTACTTC.

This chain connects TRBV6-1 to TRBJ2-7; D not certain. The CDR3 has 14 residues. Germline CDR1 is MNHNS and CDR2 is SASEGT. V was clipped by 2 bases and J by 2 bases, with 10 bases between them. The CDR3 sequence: CASSEFGSAYEQYF. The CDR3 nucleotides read TGTGCCAGCAGTGAATTCGGCAGCGCCTACGAGCAGTACTTC.

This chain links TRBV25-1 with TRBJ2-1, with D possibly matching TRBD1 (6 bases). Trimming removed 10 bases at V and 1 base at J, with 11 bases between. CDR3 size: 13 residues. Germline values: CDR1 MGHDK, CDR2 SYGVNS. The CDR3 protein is CATGEWSYNEQFF. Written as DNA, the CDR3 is TGTGCCACAGGGGAGTGGTCCTACAATGAGCAGTTCTTC. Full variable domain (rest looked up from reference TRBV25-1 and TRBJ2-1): EADIYQTPRYLVIGTGKKITLECSQTMGHDKMYWYQQDPGMELHLIHYSYGVNSTEKGDLSSESTVSRIRTEHFPLTLESARPSHTSQYLCATGEWSYNEQFFGPGTRLTVL.

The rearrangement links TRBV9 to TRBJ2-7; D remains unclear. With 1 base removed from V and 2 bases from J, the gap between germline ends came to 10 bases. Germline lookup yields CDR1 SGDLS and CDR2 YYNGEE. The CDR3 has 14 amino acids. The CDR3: CASSVTGLTYEQYF. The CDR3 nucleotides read TGTGCCAGCAGCGTAACCGGGCTTACCTACGAGCAGTACTTC.

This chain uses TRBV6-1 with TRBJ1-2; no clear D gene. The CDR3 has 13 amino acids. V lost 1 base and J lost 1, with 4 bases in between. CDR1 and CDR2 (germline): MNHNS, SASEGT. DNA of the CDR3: TGTGCCAGCAGTGAAGGAGGTAACTATGGCTACACCTTC. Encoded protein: CASSEGGNYGYTF.

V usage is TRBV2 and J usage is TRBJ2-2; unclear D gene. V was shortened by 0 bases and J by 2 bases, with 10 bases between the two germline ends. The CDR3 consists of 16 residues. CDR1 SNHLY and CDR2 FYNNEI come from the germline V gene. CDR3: CASSEASRVNTGELFF. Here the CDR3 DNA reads TGTGCCAGCAGTGAAGCGAGTAGGGTAAACACCGGGGAGCTGTTTTTT.

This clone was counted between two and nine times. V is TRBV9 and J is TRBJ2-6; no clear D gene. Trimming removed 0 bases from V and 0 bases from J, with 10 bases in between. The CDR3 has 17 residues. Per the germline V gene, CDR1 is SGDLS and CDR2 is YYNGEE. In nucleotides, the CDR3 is TGTGCCAGCAGCGTAGGAGATGTGAGCTCTGGGGCCAACGTCCTGACTTTC. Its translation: CASSVGDVSSGANVLTF.

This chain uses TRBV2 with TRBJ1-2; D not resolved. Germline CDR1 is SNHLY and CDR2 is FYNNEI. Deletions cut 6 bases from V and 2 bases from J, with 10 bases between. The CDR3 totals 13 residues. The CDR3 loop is CASSSYTNYGYTF. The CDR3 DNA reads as TGTGCCAGCAGCTCTTACACAAACTATGGCTACACCTTC.

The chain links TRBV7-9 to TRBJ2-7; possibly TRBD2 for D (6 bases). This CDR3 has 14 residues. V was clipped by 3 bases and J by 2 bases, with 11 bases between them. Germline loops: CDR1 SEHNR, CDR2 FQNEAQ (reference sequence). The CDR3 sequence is CASSFDGSPYEQYF. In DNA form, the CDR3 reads TGTGCCAGCAGCTTCGACGGGAGTCCCTACGAGCAGTACTTC.

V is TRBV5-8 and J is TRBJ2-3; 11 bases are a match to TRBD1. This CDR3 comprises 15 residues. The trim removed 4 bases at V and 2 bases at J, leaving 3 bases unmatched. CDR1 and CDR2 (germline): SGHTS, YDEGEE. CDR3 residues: CASSVGQGATDTQYF. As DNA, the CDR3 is TGTGCCAGCAGCGTAGGACAGGGGGCCACAGATACGCAGTATTTT. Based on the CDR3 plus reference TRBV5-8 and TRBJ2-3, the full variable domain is EAGVTQSPTHLIKTRGQQATLRCSPISGHTSVYWYQQALGLGLQFLLWYDEGEERNRGNFPPRFSGRQFPNYSSELNVNALELEDSALYLCASSVGQGATDTQYFGPGTRLTVL.

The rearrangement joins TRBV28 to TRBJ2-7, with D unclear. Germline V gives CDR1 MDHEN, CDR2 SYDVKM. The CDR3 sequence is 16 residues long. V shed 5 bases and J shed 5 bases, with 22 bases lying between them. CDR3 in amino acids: CASSPEFRDSKDEQYF. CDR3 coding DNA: TGTGCCAGCAGTCCCGAATTTAGGGATAGCAAGGACGAGCAGTACTTC.

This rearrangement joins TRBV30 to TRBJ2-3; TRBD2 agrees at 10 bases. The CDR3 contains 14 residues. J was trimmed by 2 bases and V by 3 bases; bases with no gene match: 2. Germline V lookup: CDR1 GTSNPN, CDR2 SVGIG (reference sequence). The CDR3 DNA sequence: TGTGCCTGGAGACTAGCGGGGCTCACAGATACGCAGTATTTT. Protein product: CAWRLAGLTDTQYF.

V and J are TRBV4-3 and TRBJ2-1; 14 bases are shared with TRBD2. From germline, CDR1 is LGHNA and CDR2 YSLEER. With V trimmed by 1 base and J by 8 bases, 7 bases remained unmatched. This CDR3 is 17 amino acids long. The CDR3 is CASSQAGTSGSIDEQFF. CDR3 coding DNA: TGCGCCAGCAGCCAAGCGGGGACTAGCGGGAGTATCGATGAGCAGTTCTTC.